These 15 T cell receptor beta chains originate from one sample sequenced in a study of cytotoxic CD8 clonotypes in ibrutinib-treated CLL. The repertoire was sequenced with immunoSEQ multiplex PCR; TCRdb's copy has only in-frame clones and lacks some. The data contain about 200,000 clones, approximately 70% of them singletons. The sequencing here drew on PBMCs, taken after 12 months of ibrutinib treatment. The receptors shown here come from a human donor with chronic lymphocytic leukemia.

This chain joins TRBV11-3 and TRBJ2-3, with 7 bases matching TRBD2. The junction had 10 bases not matched to a gene; V was cut back by 2 bases and J by 5 bases. The V gene's germline CDR1 is SGHNT and CDR2 YENEEA. CDR3 size: 16 residues. This chain's CDR3 is CASSLLGREWVDTQYF. Here the CDR3 DNA reads TGTGCCAGCAGCTTACTTGGGCGGGAGTGGGTAGATACGCAGTATTTT.

The chain links TRBV30 to TRBJ2-5; 11 bases agree with TRBD2. The CDR3 spans 13 residues. J lost 5 bases, V lost 3 bases, and 2 bases had no gene match. Germline CDR1 reads GTSNPN; CDR2 reads SVGIG (reference sequence). The CDR3 region is CAWRLAGEETQYF. The CDR3 DNA reads as TGTGCCTGGAGACTAGCGGGAGAGGAGACCCAGTACTTC. The full variable domain, with the rest looked up from reference TRBV30 and TRBJ2-5, is SQTIHQWPATLVQPVGSPLSLECTVEGTSNPNLYWYRQAAGRGLQLLFYSVGIGQISSEVPQNLSASRPQDRQFILSSKKLLLSDSGFYLCAWRLAGEETQYFGPGTRLLVL.

Only a few counts were recorded for this clone. The V and J genes are TRBV29-1 and TRBJ1-2; D not certain. The germline CDR1 and CDR2 sequences are SQVTM and ANQGSEA. V lost 1 base, J lost 4 bases, and 13 bases lay in between. This CDR3 contains 14 residues. The CDR3 DNA reads TGCAGCGTTGAAGTTGAACGGAAAGGCTATGGCTACACCTTC. Translating it yields CSVEVERKGYGYTF. Full variable domain (rest looked up from reference TRBV29-1 and TRBJ1-2): SAVISQKPSRDICQRGTSLTIQCQVDSQVTMMFWYRQQPGQSLTLIATANQGSEATYESGFVIDKFPISRPNLTFSTLTVSNMSPEDSSIYLCSVEVERKGYGYTFGSGTRLTVV.

V usage is TRBV25-1 and J usage is TRBJ1-5; 9 positions agree with TRBD1. This CDR3 region has 16 residues. J lost 4 bases, V lost 3 bases, and 7 bases had no gene match. Looked up from germline, CDR1 is MGHDK and CDR2 is SYGVNS. The CDR3 spells CASSESPGTGNQPQHF. The CDR3 DNA reads as TGTGCCAGCAGTGAGTCCCCCGGGACAGGGAATCAGCCCCAGCATTTT.

The J gene is TRBJ2-7, the V gene TRBV7-2; D is ambiguous. This CDR3 comprises 13 residues. Looked up from germline, CDR1 is SGHTA and CDR2 is FQGNSA. V lost 1 base to trimming and J lost 4 bases, with 8 bases between them. In DNA form, the CDR3 reads TGTGCCAGCAGCTTAGAACAGTCGTACGAGCAGTACTTC. This gives the protein CASSLEQSYEQYF.

This clone was counted a few times. The chain carries TRBV4-1 and TRBJ1-6; D gene ambiguous. The V gene lost 0 bases and the J gene lost 8 bases, with 5 bases spanning the gap. The CDR3 is made up of 13 amino acids. Germline CDR1 is MGHRA and CDR2 is YSYEKL. The CDR3 spells CASSQDRDSPLHF. CDR3 coding DNA: TGCGCCAGCAGCCAAGATCGTGATTCACCCCTCCACTTT.

This chain links TRBV27 with TRBJ2-1; tentative D call: TRBD1 (6 bases). The CDR3 has 15 amino acids. Germline CDR1 MNHEY, CDR2 SMNVEV (reference sequence). Trimming pared 5 bases from V and 6 bases from J, leaving 17 bases between. This CDR3 reads CASSPRQGKSNEQFF. The CDR3 coding sequence is TGTGCCAGCAGTCCCCGCCAGGGGAAGTCCAATGAGCAGTTCTTC.

The CDR3 reads CASSDRWGVETQYF. The CDR3, as DNA: TGTGCCAGCAGTGACCGATGGGGCGTAGAGACCCAGTACTTC. This rearrangement joins TRBV6-1 to TRBJ2-5; a possible D gene is TRBD1 (5 bases). V was pared by 3 bases and J by 4 bases, with 12 bases between. Germline V gene sequence: CDR1 MNHNS, CDR2 SASEGT. The CDR3 is made up of 14 amino acids.

The chain couples TRBV15 to TRBJ2-1; 14 bases map to TRBD2. V dropped 3 bases and J dropped 8; count of bases not matched to a gene: 6. This CDR3 spans 16 amino acids. Germline loops: CDR1 LNHNV, CDR2 YYDKDF (reference sequence). CDR3 nucleotide sequence: TGTGCCACCAGCAGGGTGGGACTAGCGGGAGCCCATGAGCAGTTCTTC. As protein: CATSRVGLAGAHEQFF.

This clone was observed a few times. The chain uses TRBV9 and TRBJ2-2, with no clear D. The CDR3 has 14 amino acids. In germline, CDR1 is SGDLS, CDR2 YYNGEE. V was trimmed by 0 bases and J by 6 bases, leaving 9 bases between them. The CDR3 protein is CASSVGLGPGELFF. The DNA for the CDR3 is TGTGCCAGCAGCGTAGGATTAGGACCCGGGGAGCTGTTTTTT.

The V gene is TRBV29-1, the J gene TRBJ2-2, with a tentative D call TRBD2 (5 bases). The CDR3 loop spans 13 amino acids. The V end was cut by 4 bases, the J end by 7 bases, with 13 bases between. CDR1 is SQVTM and CDR2 is ANQGSEA in the germline V gene. This CDR3 reads CSVAYGGSGELFF. The CDR3 DNA is TGCAGCGTTGCTTACGGAGGTAGCGGGGAGCTGTTTTTT.

The chain joins TRBV7-6 to TRBJ2-1, with TRBD2 identical over 10 bases. This CDR3 is built from 16 residues. Germline V CDR1 and CDR2: SGHVS, FNYEAQ. Trimming took 2 bases from V and 9 from J; bases not matched to a gene: 10. CDR3 DNA: TGTGCCAGCAGCTTACCCGGGACTAGCGTTCTACGTGAGCAGTTCTTC. Translating it yields CASSLPGTSVLREQFF.

This chain joins TRBV11-3 and TRBJ2-7; 8 bases align to TRBD1. Germline V gene data show CDR1 as SGHNT and CDR2 as YENEEA. The ends lost 5 bases at V and 3 bases at J; junction bases unmatched: 9. The CDR3 consists of 15 residues. The CDR3 bases are TGTGCCAGCAGCACAGGGACAGGTCGTTACTACGAGCAGTACTTC. This encodes CASSTGTGRYYEQYF.

V gene TRBV9 combines with J gene TRBJ1-2; 9 bases map to TRBD1. The length of the CDR3 is 15 residues. Germline CDR1 is SGDLS and CDR2 is YYNGEE. Germline trimming cut 3 bases from V and 5 bases from J; bases unmatched to any gene: 8. The CDR3 nucleotides are TGTGCCAGCAGCGCCTGGACAGGGGCAGGGTATGGCTACACCTTC. Its protein product is CASSAWTGAGYGYTF.

The chain couples TRBV6-6 to TRBJ1-4, with unresolved D. Trimming left V 6 bases short and J 10 bases short, with 18 bases between. The germline gives CDR1 MNHNY, CDR2 SVGAGI (reference sequence). This CDR3 is 14 amino acids long. The CDR3 DNA is TGTGCCAGCAGGGGAGACCTTACTATGAGAAAACTGTTTTTT. Its translation: CASRGDLTMRKLFF.